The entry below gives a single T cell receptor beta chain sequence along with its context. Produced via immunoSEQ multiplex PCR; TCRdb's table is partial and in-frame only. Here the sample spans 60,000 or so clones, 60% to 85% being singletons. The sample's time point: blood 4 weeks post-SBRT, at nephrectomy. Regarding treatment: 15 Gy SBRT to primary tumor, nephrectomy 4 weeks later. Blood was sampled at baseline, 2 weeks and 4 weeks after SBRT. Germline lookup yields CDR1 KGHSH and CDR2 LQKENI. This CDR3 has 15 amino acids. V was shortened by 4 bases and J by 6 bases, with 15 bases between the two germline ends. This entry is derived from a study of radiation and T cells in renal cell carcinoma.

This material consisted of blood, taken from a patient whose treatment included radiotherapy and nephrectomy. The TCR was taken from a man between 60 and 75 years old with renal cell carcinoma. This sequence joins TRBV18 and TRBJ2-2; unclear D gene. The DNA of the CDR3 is TGTGCCAGCTCACAAAGCCCGGGTCTGGCCGGGGAGCTGTTTTTT. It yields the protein CASSQSPGLAGELFF.